This TCR beta chain was identified during a study of blood T cell repertoires in COVID-19. Study summary: Material from acute and convalescent COVID-19 was sourced from the United States, Italy and Spain.

Authors' data handling: Reference gene primers were amplified, and this amplification served to estimate nucleated cell counts. Assay used: immunoSEQ multiplex PCR; TCRdb lists only in-frame clones, some missing. D and trimming come from the DNA, and the V and J calls and clone size come from that table. The sample lists about 420,000 clones, 70% to 90% occurring once. A note on this clone: The same CDR3 is also encoded by other DNA sequences in this sample.

Germline assignment: CDR1 LNHDA and CDR2 SQIVND (reference sequence). V shed 1 base, J shed 1 base, and the junction held 1 base outside the gene matches. This CDR3 is built from 15 residues. Recruited during active infection, patients (from Seattle) were subsequently followed longitudinally. This TCR was recovered from a man younger than 35 with COVID-19, enrolled during active disease. Sequences were obtained from peripheral blood. V usage is TRBV19 and J usage is TRBJ2-3; 8 nucleotides align to TRBD1. The CDR3 loop reads CASSIATGGTDTQYF. The CDR3 nucleotides are TGTGCCAGTAGTATAGCGACAGGGGGCACAGATACGCAGTATTTT.